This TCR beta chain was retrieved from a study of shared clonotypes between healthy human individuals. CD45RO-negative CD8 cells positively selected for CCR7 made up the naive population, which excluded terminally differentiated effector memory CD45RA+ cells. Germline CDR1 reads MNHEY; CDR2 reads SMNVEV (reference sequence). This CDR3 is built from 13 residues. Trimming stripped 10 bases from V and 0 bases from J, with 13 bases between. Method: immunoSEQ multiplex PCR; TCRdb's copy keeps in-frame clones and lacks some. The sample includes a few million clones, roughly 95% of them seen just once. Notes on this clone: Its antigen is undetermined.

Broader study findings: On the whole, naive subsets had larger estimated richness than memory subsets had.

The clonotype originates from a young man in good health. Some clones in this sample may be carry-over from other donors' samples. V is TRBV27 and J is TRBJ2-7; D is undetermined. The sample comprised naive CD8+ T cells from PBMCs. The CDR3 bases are TGTGCCACCTCCGGCTCCACCTCCTACGAGCAGTACTTC. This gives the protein CATSGSTSYEQYF.